These 21 T cell receptor beta chains share one sample of origin, sequenced in a study of T-cell reconstitution after alpha-beta-depleted transplantation in children. Unique molecular identifiers were used in preparing the TCRbeta library. TCRdb passed the PCR reads through MiXCR, listing each CDR3 protein once. Of about 980,000 distinct CDR3 sequences detected, roughly 29% appear once; the ten largest clones hold roughly 28%. The sequenced sample was PBMCs, mostly from graft donor cells, obtained 360 days after TCRalphabeta/CD19-depleted stem cell transplant. The receptors originated from a boy younger than two who had a stem cell transplant for SCID, so the T cells may come from the graft donor.

The J gene is TRBJ2-5, the V gene TRBV9, with D possibly being TRBD2 (5 bases). Germline V gene data show CDR1 as SGDLS and CDR2 as YYNGEE. The CDR3 spans 14 residues. The germline V and J ends were trimmed by 3 bases and 10 bases, with 19 bases remaining between them. CDR3 region: CASSARPEESGQYF. DNA for the CDR3: TGTGCCAGCAGCGCGAGACCCGAGGAGAGCGGCCAGTACTTC.

The rearrangement uses TRBV28 and TRBJ1-5; D is possibly TRBD1 (5 bases). Trimming cost V 6 bases and J 3 bases, with 15 bases left between them. Germline CDR1 reads MDHEN; CDR2 reads SYDVKM. This CDR3 contains 15 residues. The CDR3 loop is CASSRAAANNQPQHF. Written as DNA, the CDR3 is TGTGCCAGCAGCAGGGCCGCAGCAAACAATCAGCCCCAGCATTTT.

A few counts support this clonotype. V is TRBV30 and J is TRBJ1-1, with D hard to call. Germline CDR1 reads GTSNPN; CDR2 reads SVGIG (reference sequence). The CDR3 is 15 residues long. The V and J ends lost 0 bases and 2 bases respectively, with 13 bases between them. CDR3 coding DNA: TGTGCCTGGAGTGTAACGGGTATGCACAACACTGAAGCTTTCTTT. As protein: CAWSVTGMHNTEAFF.

This clonotype was observed a handful of times. This chain uses TRBV6-1 with TRBJ2-1; D is undetermined. V dropped 5 bases and J dropped 0 bases, with 11 bases sitting between them. This CDR3 has 15 amino acids. The germline V gene has CDR1 MNHNS and CDR2 SASEGT. CDR3 sequence reads: CASSLDMSSYNEQFF. CDR3 nucleotides: TGTGCCAGCAGTCTTGACATGAGCTCCTACAATGAGCAGTTCTTC.

The sample holds many counts of this clonotype. CDR3 nucleotide sequence: TGTGCCAGCAGTTTGGTGGGGGGCGTGCAGTTCTTC. Amino acids: CASSLVGGVQFF. The chain couples TRBV12-3 or TRBV12-4 to TRBJ2-1, with D perhaps matching TRBD1 or TRBD2 (6 bases each). The ends were cut back, 3 bases at V and 12 bases at J, with 12 bases in the middle. This CDR3 has 12 amino acids.

This rearrangement joins TRBV20-1 to TRBJ2-1, with TRBD2 matching over 14 bases. With V trimmed by 6 bases and J by 5 bases, 15 bases remained unmatched. The V gene's germline CDR1 is DFQATT and CDR2 SNEGSKA (reference sequence). The CDR3 covers 18 residues. CDR3 DNA: TGCAGTGCAACCTCGGGACTAGCGGGGGCCGACGGCCACAATGAGCAGTTCTTC. It encodes CSATSGLAGADGHNEQFF.

The V and J genes are TRBV7-9 and TRBJ2-3, with 10 bases that match TRBD2. The CDR3 consists of 14 residues. V gave up 5 bases and J gave up 6 bases; unmatched junction bases: 5. Germline-derived CDR1 and CDR2 are SEHNR and FQNEAQ (reference sequence). The CDR3 coding sequence is TGTGCCAGCAGCGTGACTAGCGGGCCGGATACGCAGTATTTT. It is translated as CASSVTSGPDTQYF.

The V and J genes are TRBV10-3 and TRBJ2-3; possibly TRBD1 for D (6 bases). V was clipped by 6 bases and J by 6 bases, with 10 bases between them. The CDR3 is made up of 12 amino acids. Germline CDR1 ENHRY, CDR2 SYGVKD. The CDR3 region has the DNA TGTGCCATCAGCTGGACAGCGGATACGCAGTATTTT. Amino acid sequence: CAISWTADTQYF.

The chain joins TRBV24-1 to TRBJ2-1; no firm D call. The V end lost 2 bases, the J end lost 5 bases, and 6 bases lay between the germline ends. Per germline, CDR1 KGHDR and CDR2 SFDVKD. The CDR3 is 13 residues long. The CDR3 here is CATSDSPDNEQFF. DNA for the CDR3: TGTGCCACCAGTGATTCCCCCGACAATGAGCAGTTCTTC.

This sequence joins TRBV5-1 and TRBJ2-1, with 10 bases aligning to TRBD2. The trim removed 0 bases at V and 4 bases at J, leaving 4 bases unmatched. Looked up from germline, CDR1 is SGHRS and CDR2 is YFSETQ. The CDR3 totals 16 residues. The CDR3 nucleotides are TGCGCCAGCAGCTTGGTCCCGGGACTAGCGTACAATGAGCAGTTCTTC. Translated: CASSLVPGLAYNEQFF.

With respect to this clonotype: At one of its ends the junction is not consistent with the germline gene, which may arise from a read error. The CDR3 sequence: CATSQSPSGSSQGTQYF. The CDR3 region has the DNA TGTGCCACCAGCCAAAGTCCCTCCGGGAGTAGCCAGGGTACGCAGTATTTT. The chain combines TRBV3-1 with TRBJ2-3; D might be TRBD2 (6 bases). There are 17 residues in the CDR3. Germline CDR1 and CDR2: LGHDT and YNNKEL (reference sequence).

This clonotype appeared a few times. The chain combines TRBV5-1 with TRBJ1-1; D may be TRBD1 (5 bases). In germline, CDR1 is SGHRS, CDR2 YFSETQ. V was trimmed by 0 bases and J by 6 bases, leaving 18 bases between them. This CDR3 region has 16 residues. In DNA form, the CDR3 reads TGCGCCAGCAGCTTGGCCCCAGGGCGGAAGGGCTCTGAAGCTTTCTTT. Protein sequence: CASSLAPGRKGSEAFF.

This clonotype came up a few times. This chain connects TRBV7-9 to TRBJ2-7; TRBD2 is a possible D gene (6 bases). The CDR3 totals 15 residues. Trimming took 1 base from V and 5 from J, leaving 15 bases between them. Germline V gene data show CDR1 as SEHNR and CDR2 as FQNEAQ (reference sequence). The CDR3 here is CASSLGSGGLNEQYF. The CDR3 DNA sequence: TGTGCCAGCAGCTTAGGATCCGGGGGTCTAAACGAGCAGTACTTC.

This clonotype was observed a handful of times. This chain joins TRBV5-1 and TRBJ2-7, with TRBD1 matching over 8 bases. Trimming at V came to 4 bases and at J to 3 bases, leaving 9 bases not matched to a gene. The germline V gene encodes CDR1 SGHRS and CDR2 YFSETQ. This CDR3 has 15 residues. CDR3 region: CASSPTGGTYYEQYF. The CDR3 nucleotides are TGCGCCAGCAGCCCTACAGGGGGTACCTACTACGAGCAGTACTTC.

The chain employs TRBV5-1 and TRBJ2-5; the match to TRBD2 covers 9 bases. Germline V lookup: CDR1 SGHRS, CDR2 YFSETQ. The CDR3 covers 14 residues. The V segment lost 0 bases and the J segment 3 bases; nucleotides outside the gene matches: 0. CDR3 nucleotide sequence: TGCGCCAGCAGCTTGGAGCGGGGGGAAGAGACCCAGTACTTC. Translating gives CASSLERGEETQYF.

The chain uses TRBV12-3 or TRBV12-4 and TRBJ1-1; D ambiguous. The CDR3 length is 10 residues. Trimming took 8 bases from V and 7 from J, leaving 8 bases between them. CDR3 in DNA: TGTGCCAGCGTGGAAAATGAAGCTTTCTTT. It codes for CASVENEAFF.

The chain uses TRBV6-5 and TRBJ2-7, with no clear D. The CDR3 loop spans 14 amino acids. Trimming removed 2 bases from V and 2 bases from J, with 10 bases in between. Germline assignment: CDR1 MNHEY and CDR2 SVGAGI. The CDR3 bases are TGTGCCAGCAGTTACGTTGGGGTTACCTACGAGCAGTACTTC. It is translated as CASSYVGVTYEQYF.

The chain has TRBV7-9 and TRBJ1-2, with 7 bases fitting TRBD1. Germline CDR1 and CDR2: SEHNR and FQNEAQ (reference sequence). V was pared by 4 bases and J by 3 bases, with 11 bases of the junction left unmatched. CDR3 length: 16 amino acids. The CDR3 DNA sequence: TGTGCCAGCAGCTCCAGACAGGGAGAAGTTCACTATGGCTACACCTTC. Encoded protein: CASSSRQGEVHYGYTF.

The chain recombines TRBV9 with TRBJ2-2, with 9 bases identical to TRBD1. CDR1 is SGDLS, CDR2 YYNGEE, per germline. Germline trimming cut 5 bases from V and 3 bases from J; bases unmatched to any gene: 5. The CDR3 covers 15 residues. The CDR3 is CASSTGGGDTGELFF. CDR3 DNA sequence: TGTGCCAGCAGTACAGGGGGCGGTGACACCGGGGAGCTGTTTTTT.

A few counts support this clonotype. The rearrangement uses TRBV12-3 or TRBV12-4 and TRBJ2-5, with 8 bases that match TRBD2. V lost 3 bases, J lost 3 bases, and 12 bases stayed unmatched. CDR3 length: 17 amino acids. As DNA, the CDR3 is TGTGCCAGCAGTTTGGGATCCGGGACTAGGAGAGAAGAGACCCAGTACTTC. Its translation is CASSLGSGTRREETQYF.

The chain couples TRBV6-1 to TRBJ1-1, with D perhaps matching TRBD1 (5 bases). Deletions cut 7 bases from V and 0 bases from J, with 12 bases between. CDR1 is MNHNS and CDR2 is SASEGT in the germline V gene. The CDR3 loop spans 14 amino acids. The CDR3 spells CASIGDRVNTEAFF. The CDR3 region has the DNA TGTGCCAGCATAGGGGACCGAGTGAACACTGAAGCTTTCTTT.